This TCR beta chain appears in the sequencing data of a study of blood T cells in healthy people across ages. A second about 7 to 12 cycle PCR used barcoded and J-beta primers. TCRdb used MiXCR to reprocess the 5' RACE reads, holding one entry per CDR3 protein. The sample holds 600,000 to 800,000 distinct CDR3 sequences, about 51% seen once. Study conclusions and caveats: Diversity of TCR beta correlated strongly with naive T cell percentage. Estimates of diversity drawn from one million T cells were considered underestimates. Possibly, changes in expanded clonotypes were confounded because donor CMV status was unknown. Both naive CD4+ cell counts and diversity were greater in long-lived donors than in aged donors.

The CDR3 totals 17 residues. Trimming took 0 bases from V and 4 from J; bases not matched to a gene: 12. The germline gives CDR1 SGHAT, CDR2 FQNNGV. Regarding this clonotype: Its target is unknown.

The V call is TRBV11-2, the J call TRBJ2-7; 7 positions agree with TRBD1. Specimen: blood. This receptor was taken from a woman older than 75 in good health. CDR3 in amino acids: CASSLEWSGGRLYEQYF. CDR3 DNA: TGTGCCAGCAGCTTAGAATGGTCAGGGGGTCGTTTGTACGAGCAGTACTTC.